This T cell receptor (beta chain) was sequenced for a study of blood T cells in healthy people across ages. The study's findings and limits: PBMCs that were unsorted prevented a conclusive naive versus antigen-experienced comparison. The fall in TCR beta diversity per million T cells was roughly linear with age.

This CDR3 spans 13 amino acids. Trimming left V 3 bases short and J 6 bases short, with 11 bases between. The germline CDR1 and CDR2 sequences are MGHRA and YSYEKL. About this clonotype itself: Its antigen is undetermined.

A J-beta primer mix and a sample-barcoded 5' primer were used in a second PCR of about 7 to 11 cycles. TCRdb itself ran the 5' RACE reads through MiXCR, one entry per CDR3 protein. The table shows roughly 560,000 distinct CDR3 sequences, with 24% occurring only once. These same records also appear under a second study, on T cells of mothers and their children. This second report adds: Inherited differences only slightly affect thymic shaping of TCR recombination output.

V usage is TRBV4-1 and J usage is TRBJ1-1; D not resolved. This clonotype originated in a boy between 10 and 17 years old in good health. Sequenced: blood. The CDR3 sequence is CASSHPDGPEAFF. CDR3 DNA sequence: TGCGCCAGCAGCCACCCTGACGGCCCTGAAGCTTTCTTT.